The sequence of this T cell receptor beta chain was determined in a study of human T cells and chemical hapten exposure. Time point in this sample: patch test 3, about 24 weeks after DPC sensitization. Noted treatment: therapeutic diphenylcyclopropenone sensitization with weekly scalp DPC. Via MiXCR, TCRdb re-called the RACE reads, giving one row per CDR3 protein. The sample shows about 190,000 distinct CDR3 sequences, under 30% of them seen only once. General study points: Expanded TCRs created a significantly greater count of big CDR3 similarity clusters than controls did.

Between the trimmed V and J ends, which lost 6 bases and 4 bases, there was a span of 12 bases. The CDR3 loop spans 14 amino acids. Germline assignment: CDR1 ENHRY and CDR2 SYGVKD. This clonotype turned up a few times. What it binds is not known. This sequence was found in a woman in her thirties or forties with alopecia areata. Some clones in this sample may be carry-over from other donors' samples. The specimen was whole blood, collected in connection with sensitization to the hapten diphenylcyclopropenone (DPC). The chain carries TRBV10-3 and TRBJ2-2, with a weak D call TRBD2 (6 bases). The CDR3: CAIRGGGSTGELFF. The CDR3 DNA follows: TGTGCCATCAGGGGGGGTGGGAGCACCGGGGAGCTGTTTTTT.